The 31 T cell receptor beta chains reported below all come from one sample, sequenced in a study of T cell repertoires in cytomegalovirus infection. TCRdb analysed the reads with MiXCR anew, one entry per CDR3 protein. The sample shows a few hundred thousand distinct CDR3 sequences, around 40% of them seen only once. No antigens are known for them. The material was cultured PBMCs, obtained from culture after CMV antigen stimulation. These TCRs come from a human donor in good health (CMV status not recorded). Some clones in this sample may be carry-over from other donors' samples.

The V gene is TRBV2, the J gene TRBJ1-5, with D unclear. Germline assignment: CDR1 SNHLY and CDR2 FYNNEI. This CDR3 has 13 residues. V lost 4 bases and J 4 bases, leaving 8 bases between the germline ends. The CDR3 DNA reads TGTGCCAGCAGTGCTCATGAAAATCAGCCCCAGCATTTT. Translating it yields CASSAHENQPQHF.

The chain combines TRBV6-2 or TRBV6-3 with TRBJ1-2, with 9 positions matching TRBD1. CDR1 and CDR2 (germline): MNHEY, SVGEGT. Trimming cost V 6 bases and J 8 bases; bases outside gene matches: 7. The CDR3 extends over 13 amino acids. The CDR3 DNA reads TGTGCCAGCAGACGAGGACAGGGGCAAGGCTACACCTTC. Its translation: CASRRGQGQGYTF.

This chain uses TRBV12-3 or TRBV12-4 with TRBJ1-5; the D gene is possibly TRBD1 (6 bases). This CDR3 has 16 amino acids. Trimming removed 3 bases from V and 0 bases from J, with 12 bases in between. For the CDR3, the DNA is TGTGCCAGCAGTTTCTTTGCAGGGGATAGCAATCAGCCCCAGCATTTT. Translation: CASSFFAGDSNQPQHF.

This clonotype appeared a few times. The J gene is TRBJ1-6, the V gene TRBV5-6, with a weak D call TRBD1 (6 bases). Germline V lookup: CDR1 SGHDT, CDR2 YYEEEE. Trimming cost V 5 bases and J 7 bases, with 13 bases left between them. The CDR3 covers 14 residues. The CDR3 nucleotides are TGTGCCAGCAGTTTTACAGGGAACAATTCACCCCTCCACTTT. This gives the protein CASSFTGNNSPLHF.

This clonotype was recorded a few times. The chain joins TRBV18 to TRBJ1-1; 9 positions agree with TRBD1. CDR1 and CDR2 (germline): KGHSH, LQKENI. The trim removed 5 bases at V and 1 base at J, leaving 5 bases unmatched. The CDR3 extends over 15 amino acids. The CDR3 protein is CASSFTTGGNTEAFF. The CDR3 DNA sequence: TGTGCCAGCTCATTTACGACAGGGGGGAACACTGAAGCTTTCTTT.

CDR3 sequence reads: CASSRLAVNTEAFF. Written as DNA, the CDR3 is TGTGCCAGCAGCCGCCTGGCAGTGAACACTGAAGCTTTCTTT. This chain links TRBV5-5 with TRBJ1-1; D gene unclear. This CDR3 is 14 amino acids long. The germline V gene has CDR1 SGHKS and CDR2 YYEKEE (reference sequence). V was pared by 4 bases and J by 0 bases, with 10 bases between. Full variable domain (outside the CDR3, taken from reference TRBV5-5 and TRBJ1-1): DAGVTQSPTHLIKTRGQQVTLRCSPISGHKSVSWYQQVLGQGPQFIFQYYEKEERGRGNFPDRFSARQFPNYSSELNVNALLLGDSALYLCASSRLAVNTEAFFGQGTRLTVV.

This clonotype appeared a few times. The V gene is TRBV7-2, the J gene TRBJ2-7; D is possibly TRBD2 (5 bases). V shed 2 bases and J shed 0 bases, with 8 bases lying between them. CDR3 size: 14 residues. Germline V gives CDR1 SGHTA, CDR2 FQGNSA. The CDR3: CASSLFTSSYEQYF. CDR3 DNA: TGTGCCAGCAGCTTATTTACTAGCTCCTACGAGCAGTACTTC.

This chain connects TRBV12-3 or TRBV12-4 to TRBJ2-3, with 9 bases identical to TRBD1. The CDR3 is made up of 16 amino acids. V lost 2 bases to trimming and J lost 4 bases; unmatched junction nucleotides: 7. CDR3 protein: CASSLPGQGYPDTQYF. The CDR3 DNA reads as TGTGCCAGCAGTTTACCAGGACAGGGGTACCCAGATACGCAGTATTTT.

The V gene is TRBV15, the J gene TRBJ2-2; D unresolved. The CDR3 runs to 12 residues. The ends were cut back, 8 bases at V and 6 bases at J, with 10 bases in the middle. Germline CDR1 reads LNHNV; CDR2 reads YYDKDF (reference sequence). The CDR3 loop reads CATSRAAGELFF. The CDR3 region has the DNA TGTGCCACCTCACGGGCTGCCGGGGAGCTGTTTTTT.

CDR3 sequence reads: CASSSHLGDTQYF. The CDR3, as DNA: TGTGCCAGCAGTTCACACTTGGGAGATACGCAGTATTTT. This chain joins TRBV12-3 or TRBV12-4 and TRBJ2-3; D is uncertain. The CDR3 contains 13 residues. Trimming shortened V by 4 bases and J by 5 bases, and 10 bases separated the two germline ends.

The rearrangement uses TRBV6-2 or TRBV6-3 and TRBJ2-1, with 8 bases that match TRBD2. V dropped 7 bases and J dropped 6; count of bases not matched to a gene: 14. The CDR3 loop spans 16 amino acids. Germline V gene sequence: CDR1 MNHEY, CDR2 SVGEGT. CDR3 bases: TGTGCCAGCACTACCCCGGGACTAGGCCCCTTCAATGAGCAGTTCTTC. As protein: CASTTPGLGPFNEQFF.

V is TRBV10-3 and J is TRBJ1-6; D unresolved. The germline V gene has CDR1 ENHRY and CDR2 SYGVKD. CDR3 length: 14 residues. V lost 3 bases and J 10 bases, leaving 13 bases between the germline ends. The chain's CDR3 is CAISDNQEVSPLHF. Written as DNA, the CDR3 is TGTGCCATCAGTGATAATCAGGAGGTCTCACCCCTCCACTTT.

V gene TRBV2 combines with J gene TRBJ1-4; no clear D gene. Deletions cut 11 bases from V and 8 bases from J, with 21 bases between. Germline CDR1 reads SNHLY; CDR2 reads FYNNEI. The CDR3 length is 14 residues. As DNA, the CDR3 is TGTGCCGGAGCTGTGTGGAACGAAGTAGAAAAACTGTTTTTT. Its protein product is CAGAVWNEVEKLFF.

This rearrangement joins TRBV7-2 to TRBJ2-7; tentatively, D is TRBD2 (6 bases). Germline V gene lookup returns CDR1 SGHTA and CDR2 FQGNSA. The CDR3 totals 13 residues. Trimming cost V 5 bases and J 2 bases, with 10 bases left between them. Written as DNA, the CDR3 is TGTGCCAGCAGCCGTAGCGGCCCCTACGAGCAGTACTTC. Translating it yields CASSRSGPYEQYF. Together with reference TRBV7-2 and TRBJ2-7, the CDR3 gives the full variable domain: GAGVSQSPSNKVTEKGKDVELRCDPISGHTALYWYRQSLGQGLEFLIYFQGNSAPDKSGLPSDRFSAERTGGSVSTLTIQRTQQEDSAVYLCASSRSGPYEQYFGPGTRLTVT.

The rearrangement uses TRBV28 and TRBJ2-5; D uncertain. V was clipped by 5 bases and J by 1 base, with 8 bases between them. The germline CDR1 and CDR2 sequences are MDHEN and SYDVKM. The CDR3 consists of 13 residues. In nucleotides, the CDR3 is TGTGCCAGCAGTCCCCAGACCCAAGAGACCCAGTACTTC. It specifies CASSPQTQETQYF.

The genes are TRBV11-2 and TRBJ1-4; possible D gene TRBD1, 5 bases. Trimming shortened V by 3 bases and J by 11 bases, and 10 bases separated the two germline ends. The CDR3 is 12 amino acids. Germline loops: CDR1 SGHAT, CDR2 FQNNGV. CDR3 nucleotide sequence: TGTGCCAGCAGCTTCAGGCAGGGCAAACTGTTTTTT. Its protein is CASSFRQGKLFF.

V and J are TRBV19 and TRBJ2-7, with 10 nucleotides matching TRBD1. Germline trimming cut 6 bases from V and 7 bases from J; bases unmatched to any gene: 9. The CDR3 consists of 14 residues. The germline gives CDR1 LNHDA, CDR2 SQIVND (reference sequence). The chain's CDR3 is CASRETGTGDEQYF. In DNA form, the CDR3 reads TGTGCCAGTAGAGAAACCGGGACAGGGGATGAGCAGTACTTC.

This rearrangement joins TRBV7-9 to TRBJ2-5; D is perhaps TRBD1 (6 bases). Germline V gene sequence: CDR1 SEHNR, CDR2 FQNEAQ (reference sequence). The CDR3 runs to 12 residues. Trimming took off 10 bases at V and 5 bases at J, with 14 bases between the two ends. The CDR3 is CATSEGVETQYF. The CDR3 region has the DNA TGTGCCACCTCCGAGGGGGTGGAGACCCAGTACTTC.

V usage is TRBV5-4 and J usage is TRBJ2-7; D remains ambiguous. The CDR3 is made up of 13 amino acids. From germline, CDR1 is SGHNT and CDR2 YYREEE (reference sequence). V was pared by 4 bases and J by 5 bases, with 13 bases between. CDR3 nucleotides: TGTGCCAGCAGCCCGGACCGGGCTAACGAGCAGTACTTC. Translated: CASSPDRANEQYF.

This chain joins TRBV28 and TRBJ2-5; 13 bases align to TRBD2. The CDR3 totals 14 residues. Germline V CDR1 and CDR2: MDHEN, SYDVKM. After removal of 9 bases from V and 5 bases from J, the junction contained 6 bases not matched to a gene. The CDR3 bases are TGTGCCAGTTGGACTAGCGGGGGTCGGGAGACCCAGTACTTC. Protein: CASWTSGGRETQYF.

The count of this clonotype is one. The CDR3 reads CASSYGTSGINEQFF. The CDR3 nucleotides read TGTGCCAGCAGCTACGGGACTAGCGGGATCAATGAGCAGTTCTTC. This rearrangement joins TRBV7-6 to TRBJ2-1; 13 positions match TRBD2. The V gene's germline CDR1 is SGHVS and CDR2 FNYEAQ. This CDR3 has 15 residues. The junction had 3 bases not matched to a gene; V was cut back by 4 bases and J by 6 bases.

The genes are TRBV20-1 and TRBJ1-4; D is undetermined. The germline gives CDR1 DFQATT, CDR2 SNEGSKA (reference sequence). Trimming removed 3 bases at V and 5 bases at J, with 10 bases between. The CDR3 is 13 residues long. The CDR3: CSASPVGNEKLFF. CDR3 nucleotide sequence: TGCAGTGCTAGCCCCGTTGGGAATGAAAAACTGTTTTTT.

This chain connects TRBV10-3 to TRBJ1-1; 7 bases map to TRBD1. V was clipped by 4 bases and J by 0 bases; unmatched bases: 8. Germline CDR1 is ENHRY and CDR2 is SYGVKD. The CDR3 spans 16 residues. CDR3: CAISAQRRGVNTEAFF. The CDR3 nucleotides are TGTGCCATCAGTGCCCAACGCAGGGGGGTGAACACTGAAGCTTTCTTT.

The chain uses TRBV12-3 or TRBV12-4 and TRBJ2-7; D ambiguous. V was shortened by 6 bases and J by 2 bases, with 8 bases between the two germline ends. The CDR3 covers 12 residues. CDR3 sequence reads: CASSIQAYEQYF. The CDR3 nucleotides are TGTGCCAGCAGCATTCAGGCCTACGAGCAGTACTTC.

Remarks on this clonotype: A much larger clone sits a single nucleotide away, making a read error possible. Here the CDR3 DNA reads TGTGCCAGCAGCATGTATAGCAATCAGCCCCAGCATTTT. Amino acid sequence: CASSMYSNQPQHF. The chain combines TRBV7-2 with TRBJ1-5; D gene uncertain. Deletions cut 5 bases from V and 0 bases from J, with 5 bases between. This CDR3 contains 13 residues. CDR1 SGHTA and CDR2 FQGNSA come from the germline V gene.

This clonotype was seen more than once but under ten times. The chain is built from TRBV7-2 and TRBJ2-1; the D gene is possibly TRBD1 (5 bases). V lost 5 bases to trimming and J lost 6 bases, with 14 bases between them. Germline lookup yields CDR1 SGHTA and CDR2 FQGNSA. CDR3 length equals 14 residues. The CDR3 DNA follows: TGTGCCAGCAGCCTGGCGGTCAGGGCCAATGAGCAGTTCTTC. Translation gives CASSLAVRANEQFF.

This clonotype was recorded a few times. This chain uses TRBV6-2 or TRBV6-3 with TRBJ1-1; TRBD1 might be the D (6 bases). The CDR3 is 17 amino acids. CDR1 is MNHEY and CDR2 is SVGEGT in the germline V gene. Between the trimmed V and J ends, which lost 2 bases and 5 bases, there was a span of 21 bases. The CDR3 protein is CASSYGSTGSVLTEAFF. The CDR3 nucleotides read TGTGCCAGCAGTTACGGGTCCACAGGGAGTGTTTTAACTGAAGCTTTCTTT.

The chain combines TRBV2 with TRBJ2-3; D remains unclear. Germline CDR1 and CDR2: SNHLY and FYNNEI. The CDR3 is made up of 14 amino acids. V lost 6 bases to trimming and J lost 2 bases, with 12 bases between them. In DNA, the CDR3 is TGTGCCAGCAGCTCGGATCGGTACACAGATACGCAGTATTTT. Protein sequence: CASSSDRYTDTQYF.

The chain couples TRBV19 to TRBJ1-1; 7 bases map to TRBD1. Germline CDR1 is LNHDA and CDR2 is SQIVND (reference sequence). V lost 9 bases, J lost 1 base, and 5 bases stayed unmatched. The CDR3 is 13 residues long. The CDR3 nucleotides are TGTGCCAGCTCGACAGGGCGGAACACTGAAGCTTTCTTT. This sequence encodes CASSTGRNTEAFF.

Only a few counts were recorded for this clonotype. The V call is TRBV4-1, the J call TRBJ2-1; 7 positions match TRBD2. The J segment lost 7 bases and the V segment lost 4 bases, leaving 22 bases of the junction unmatched. The CDR3 is made up of 19 amino acids. Germline V gene lookup returns CDR1 MGHRA and CDR2 YSYEKL. For the CDR3, the DNA is TGCGCCAGCAGCCGGACTATAATGGGGGGAGGGCCCTCCCGAAATGAGCAGTTCTTC. Translating it yields CASSRTIMGGGPSRNEQFF.

The CDR3 DNA reads as TGTGCCAGCAGCTCGGGACAGGGGGCCGAAGATACGCAGTATTTT. Translation gives CASSSGQGAEDTQYF. The rearrangement links TRBV7-9 to TRBJ2-3; 12 nucleotides line up with TRBD1. J was trimmed by 5 bases and V by 4 bases; bases with no gene match: 4. Per germline, CDR1 SEHNR and CDR2 FQNEAQ (reference sequence). The CDR3 is 15 residues long.